A single TCR beta chain is shown here with its context. The antigen is unknown. The data were taken from a study of radiotherapy plus CTLA-4 blockade in lung cancer. Study-wide results and limits: Together with interferon-beta, which increased in serum after radiation, early dynamic changes in blood T cell clones were reportedly the best predictors of response. In blood, tumor-derived TCR clones expanded after radiotherapy plus ipilimumab.

V was shortened by 7 bases and J by 1 base, with 10 bases between the two germline ends. The CDR3 has 14 amino acids. Germline V gene lookup returns CDR1 SNHLY and CDR2 FYNNEI. With ipilimumab providing CTLA-4 blockade, focal radiation was administered to patients who had chemo-refractory metastatic non-small-cell lung cancer. The data were produced by immunoSEQ multiplex PCR, yet TCRdb's version contains in-frame clones alone and is incomplete. The sample includes some 15,000 clones, approximately 76% seen only once; the top ten take 40% to 65%. The chain links TRBV2 to TRBJ2-2; unclear D gene. The sequencing used peripheral blood, collected from a patient treated with radiotherapy plus ipilimumab. The receptor was isolated from a human donor with non-small cell lung cancer whose response to radiotherapy plus ipilimumab could not be evaluated. The CDR3 loop is CASKELLNTGELFF. The CDR3 bases are TGTGCCAGCAAGGAGCTCTTGAACACCGGGGAGCTGTTTTTT.